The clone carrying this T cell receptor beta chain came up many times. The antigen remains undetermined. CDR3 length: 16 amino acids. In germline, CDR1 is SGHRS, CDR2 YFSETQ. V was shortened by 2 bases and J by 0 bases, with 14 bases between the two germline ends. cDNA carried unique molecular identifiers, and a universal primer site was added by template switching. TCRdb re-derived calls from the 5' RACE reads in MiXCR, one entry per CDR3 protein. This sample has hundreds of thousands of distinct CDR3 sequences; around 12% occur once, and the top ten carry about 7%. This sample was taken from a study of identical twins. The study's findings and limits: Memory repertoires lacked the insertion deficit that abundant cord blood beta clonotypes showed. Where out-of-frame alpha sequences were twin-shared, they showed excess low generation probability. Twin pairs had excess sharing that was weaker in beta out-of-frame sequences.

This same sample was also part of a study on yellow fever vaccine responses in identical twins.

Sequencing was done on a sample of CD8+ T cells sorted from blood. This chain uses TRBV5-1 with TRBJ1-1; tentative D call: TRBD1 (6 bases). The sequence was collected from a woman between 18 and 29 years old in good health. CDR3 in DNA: TGCGCCAGCAGCTTCGGATCGGGACAATTGAACACTGAAGCTTTCTTT. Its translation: CASSFGSGQLNTEAFF.